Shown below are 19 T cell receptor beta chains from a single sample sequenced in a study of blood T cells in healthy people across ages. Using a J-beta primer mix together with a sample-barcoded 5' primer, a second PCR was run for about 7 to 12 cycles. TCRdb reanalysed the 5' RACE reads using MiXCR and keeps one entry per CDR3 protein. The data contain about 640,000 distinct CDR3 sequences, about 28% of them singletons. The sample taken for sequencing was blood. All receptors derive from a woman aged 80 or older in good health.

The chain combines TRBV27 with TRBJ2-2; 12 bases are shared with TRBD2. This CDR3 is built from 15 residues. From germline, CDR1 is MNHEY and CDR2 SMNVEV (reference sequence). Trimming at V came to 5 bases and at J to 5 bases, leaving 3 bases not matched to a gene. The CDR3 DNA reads TGTGCCAGCAGTAGAGGGACTAGCGGGACCGGGGAGCTGTTTTTT. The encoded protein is CASSRGTSGTGELFF.

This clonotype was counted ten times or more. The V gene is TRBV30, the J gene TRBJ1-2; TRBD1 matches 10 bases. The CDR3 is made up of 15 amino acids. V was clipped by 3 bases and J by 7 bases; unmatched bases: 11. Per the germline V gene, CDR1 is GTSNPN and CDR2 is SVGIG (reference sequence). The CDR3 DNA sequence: TGTGCCTGGAGGGGAACTGACAGGGGGCTCGGTGGCTACACCTTC. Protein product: CAWRGTDRGLGGYTF.

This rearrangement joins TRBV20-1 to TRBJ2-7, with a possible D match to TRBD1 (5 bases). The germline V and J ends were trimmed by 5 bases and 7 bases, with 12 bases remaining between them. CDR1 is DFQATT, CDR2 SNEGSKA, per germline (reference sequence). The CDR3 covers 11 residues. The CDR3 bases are TGCAGTGCTGGAAGACAGTTTGAGCAGTACTTC. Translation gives CSAGRQFEQYF.

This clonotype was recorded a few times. The CDR3 DNA reads TGTGCCAGCAGTTACGACGGGCCCTATGGCTACACCTTC. This gives the protein CASSYDGPYGYTF. The chain links TRBV6-2 or TRBV6-3 to TRBJ1-2; unclear D gene. Germline CDR1 and CDR2: MNHEY and SVGEGT. This CDR3 spans 13 amino acids. V lost 2 bases to trimming and J lost 4 bases, with 8 bases between them.

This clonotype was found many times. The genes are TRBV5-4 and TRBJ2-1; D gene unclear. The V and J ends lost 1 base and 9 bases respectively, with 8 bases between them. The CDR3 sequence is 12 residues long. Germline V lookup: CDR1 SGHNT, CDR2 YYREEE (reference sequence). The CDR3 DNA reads TGTGCCAGCAGCTTGTGGGATACTGAGCAGTTCTTC. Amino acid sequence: CASSLWDTEQFF.

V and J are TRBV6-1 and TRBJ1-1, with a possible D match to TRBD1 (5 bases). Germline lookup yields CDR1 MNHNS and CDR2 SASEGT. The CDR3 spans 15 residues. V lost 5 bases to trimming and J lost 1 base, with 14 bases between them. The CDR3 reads CASSPTLGQNTEAFF. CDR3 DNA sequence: TGTGCCAGCAGTCCCACTCTAGGACAGAACACTGAAGCTTTCTTT.

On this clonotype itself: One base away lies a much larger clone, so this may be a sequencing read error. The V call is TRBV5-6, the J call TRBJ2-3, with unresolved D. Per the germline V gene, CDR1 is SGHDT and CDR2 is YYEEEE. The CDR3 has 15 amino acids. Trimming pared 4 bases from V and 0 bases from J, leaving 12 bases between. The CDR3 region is CASSVSPTSTDTQYF. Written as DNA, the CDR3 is TGTGCCAGCAGCGTGAGTCCAACCAGCACAGATACGCAGTATTTT.

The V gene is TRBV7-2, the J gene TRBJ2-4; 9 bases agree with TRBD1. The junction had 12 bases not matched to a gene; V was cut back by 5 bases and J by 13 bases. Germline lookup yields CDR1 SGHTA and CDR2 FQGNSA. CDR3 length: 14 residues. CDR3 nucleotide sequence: TGTGCCAGCAGCCCTACAGGGGGCCAAGAGGCCCAGTACTTC. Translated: CASSPTGGQEAQYF.

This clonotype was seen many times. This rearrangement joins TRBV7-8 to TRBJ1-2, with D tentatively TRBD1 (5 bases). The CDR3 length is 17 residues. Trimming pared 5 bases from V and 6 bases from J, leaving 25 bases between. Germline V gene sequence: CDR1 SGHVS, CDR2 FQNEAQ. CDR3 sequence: CASSPRTPSGTQNGYTF. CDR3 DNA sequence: TGTGCCAGCAGCCCCAGAACACCCTCCGGGACCCAAAATGGCTACACCTTC.

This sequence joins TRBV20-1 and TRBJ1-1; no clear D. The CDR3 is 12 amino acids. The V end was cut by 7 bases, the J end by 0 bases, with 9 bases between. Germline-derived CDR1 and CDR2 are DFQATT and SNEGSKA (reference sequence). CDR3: CSEAAMNTEAFF. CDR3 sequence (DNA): TGCAGTGAGGCAGCTATGAACACTGAAGCTTTCTTT.

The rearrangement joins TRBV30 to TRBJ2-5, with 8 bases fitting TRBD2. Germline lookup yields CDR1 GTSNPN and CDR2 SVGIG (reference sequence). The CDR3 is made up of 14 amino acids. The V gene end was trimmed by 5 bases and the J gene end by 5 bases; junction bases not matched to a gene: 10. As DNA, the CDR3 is TGTGCCTGGGGTTCGGGGGGGTCGGGGGAGACCCAGTACTTC. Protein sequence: CAWGSGGSGETQYF.

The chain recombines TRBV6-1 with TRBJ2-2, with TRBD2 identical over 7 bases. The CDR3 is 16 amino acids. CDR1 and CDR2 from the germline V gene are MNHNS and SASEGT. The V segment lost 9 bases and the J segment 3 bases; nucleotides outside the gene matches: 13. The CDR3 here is CASKTREGHDTGELFF. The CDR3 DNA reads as TGTGCCAGTAAGACGAGGGAGGGGCATGACACCGGGGAGCTGTTTTTT.

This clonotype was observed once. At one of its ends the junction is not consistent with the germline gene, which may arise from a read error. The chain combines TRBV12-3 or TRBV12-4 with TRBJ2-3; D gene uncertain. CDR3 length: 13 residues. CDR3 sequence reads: CASRGASADAQYF. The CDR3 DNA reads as TGTGCCAGCCGTGGAGCGAGCGCAGATGCGCAGTATTTT.

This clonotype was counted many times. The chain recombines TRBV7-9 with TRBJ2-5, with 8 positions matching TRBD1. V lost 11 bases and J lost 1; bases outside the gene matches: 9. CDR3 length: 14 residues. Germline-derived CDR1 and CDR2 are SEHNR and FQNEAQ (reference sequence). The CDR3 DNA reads TGTGCCGGATCGACAGGGGCGACCCAAGAGACCCAGTACTTC. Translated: CAGSTGATQETQYF.

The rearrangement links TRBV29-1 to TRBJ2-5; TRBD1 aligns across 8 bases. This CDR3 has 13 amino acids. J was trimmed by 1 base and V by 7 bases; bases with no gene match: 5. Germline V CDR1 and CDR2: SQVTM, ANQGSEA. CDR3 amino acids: CSGWTGPQETQYF. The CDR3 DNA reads TGCAGCGGGTGGACAGGGCCCCAAGAGACCCAGTACTTC.

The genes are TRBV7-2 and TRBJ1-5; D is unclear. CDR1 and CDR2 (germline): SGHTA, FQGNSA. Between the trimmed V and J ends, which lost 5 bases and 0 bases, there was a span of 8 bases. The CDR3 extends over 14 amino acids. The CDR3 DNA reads TGTGCCAGCAGCCCCCGGTATAGCAATCAGCCCCAGCATTTT. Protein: CASSPRYSNQPQHF.

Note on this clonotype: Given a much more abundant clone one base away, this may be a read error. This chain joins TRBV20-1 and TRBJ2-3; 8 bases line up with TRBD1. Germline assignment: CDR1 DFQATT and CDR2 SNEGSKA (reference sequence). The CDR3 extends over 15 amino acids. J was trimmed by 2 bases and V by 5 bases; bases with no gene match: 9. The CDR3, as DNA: TGCAGTGCTGGGCCCGAGCAGGGGGCCACAGATACGCAGTATTTT. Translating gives CSAGPEQGATDTQYF.

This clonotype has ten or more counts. CDR3 region: CASSLDLAGSGNTIYF. CDR3 nucleotide sequence: TGTGCCAGCAGCTTAGATCTCGCGGGCTCTGGAAACACCATATATTTT. J is TRBJ1-3 and V is TRBV7-2, with D unresolved. The germline V and J ends were trimmed by 1 base and 0 bases, with 10 bases remaining between them. This CDR3 contains 16 residues. CDR1 and CDR2 (germline): SGHTA, FQGNSA. The entire variable domain, with the rest obtained from reference TRBV7-2 and TRBJ1-3, is as follows: GAGVSQSPSNKVTEKGKDVELRCDPISGHTALYWYRQSLGQGLEFLIYFQGNSAPDKSGLPSDRFSAERTGGSVSTLTIQRTQQEDSAVYLCASSLDLAGSGNTIYFGEGSWLTVV.

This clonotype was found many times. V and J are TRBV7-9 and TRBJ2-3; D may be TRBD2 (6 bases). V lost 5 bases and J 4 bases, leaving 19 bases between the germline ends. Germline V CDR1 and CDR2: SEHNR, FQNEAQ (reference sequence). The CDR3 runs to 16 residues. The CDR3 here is CASSGDPSESSDTQYF. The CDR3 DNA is TGTGCCAGCAGCGGAGATCCTAGCGAGTCGTCAGATACGCAGTATTTT.